The table lists the clone carrying this T cell receptor beta chain with a few counts. As yet, its antigen is unknown. After template switching added a universal primer site, the resulting cDNA carried unique molecular identifiers. TCRdb reanalysed the 5' RACE reads using MiXCR and keeps one entry per CDR3 protein. The sample shows 500,000 to 600,000 distinct CDR3 sequences, around 20% of them seen only once. The data were taken from a study of identical twins. Study outcomes and limitations: Fewer insertions marked abundant cord blood beta clonotypes; young adult naive trended weakly, memory not at all.

The CDR3 has 14 residues. The V end was cut by 2 bases, the J end by 4 bases, with 11 bases between. Germline V gene data show CDR1 as SNHLY and CDR2 as FYNNEI. This sample also belongs to another study, concerning T cells expressing NK-cell markers.

The chain employs TRBV2 and TRBJ1-2; D is possibly TRBD1 (5 bases). The receptor comes from a woman aged 18-35 years in good health. Sequencing used CD4+ T cells sorted from blood. CDR3 sequence reads: CASSESQGVYGYTF. The CDR3 region has the DNA TGTGCCAGCAGTGAATCGCAGGGAGTCTATGGCTACACCTTC.